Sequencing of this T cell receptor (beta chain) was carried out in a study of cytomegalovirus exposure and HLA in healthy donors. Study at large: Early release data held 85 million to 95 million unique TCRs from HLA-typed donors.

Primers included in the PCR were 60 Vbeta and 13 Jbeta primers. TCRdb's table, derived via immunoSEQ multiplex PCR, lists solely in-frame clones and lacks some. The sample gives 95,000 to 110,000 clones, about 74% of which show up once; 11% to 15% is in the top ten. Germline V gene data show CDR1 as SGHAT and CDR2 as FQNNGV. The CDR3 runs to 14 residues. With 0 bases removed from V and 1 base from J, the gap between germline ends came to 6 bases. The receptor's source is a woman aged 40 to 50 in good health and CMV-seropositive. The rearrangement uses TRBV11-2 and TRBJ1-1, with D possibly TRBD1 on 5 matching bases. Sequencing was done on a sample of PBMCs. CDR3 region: CASSLEGQNTEAFF. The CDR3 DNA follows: TGTGCCAGCAGCTTAGAGGGGCAGAACACTGAAGCTTTCTTT.